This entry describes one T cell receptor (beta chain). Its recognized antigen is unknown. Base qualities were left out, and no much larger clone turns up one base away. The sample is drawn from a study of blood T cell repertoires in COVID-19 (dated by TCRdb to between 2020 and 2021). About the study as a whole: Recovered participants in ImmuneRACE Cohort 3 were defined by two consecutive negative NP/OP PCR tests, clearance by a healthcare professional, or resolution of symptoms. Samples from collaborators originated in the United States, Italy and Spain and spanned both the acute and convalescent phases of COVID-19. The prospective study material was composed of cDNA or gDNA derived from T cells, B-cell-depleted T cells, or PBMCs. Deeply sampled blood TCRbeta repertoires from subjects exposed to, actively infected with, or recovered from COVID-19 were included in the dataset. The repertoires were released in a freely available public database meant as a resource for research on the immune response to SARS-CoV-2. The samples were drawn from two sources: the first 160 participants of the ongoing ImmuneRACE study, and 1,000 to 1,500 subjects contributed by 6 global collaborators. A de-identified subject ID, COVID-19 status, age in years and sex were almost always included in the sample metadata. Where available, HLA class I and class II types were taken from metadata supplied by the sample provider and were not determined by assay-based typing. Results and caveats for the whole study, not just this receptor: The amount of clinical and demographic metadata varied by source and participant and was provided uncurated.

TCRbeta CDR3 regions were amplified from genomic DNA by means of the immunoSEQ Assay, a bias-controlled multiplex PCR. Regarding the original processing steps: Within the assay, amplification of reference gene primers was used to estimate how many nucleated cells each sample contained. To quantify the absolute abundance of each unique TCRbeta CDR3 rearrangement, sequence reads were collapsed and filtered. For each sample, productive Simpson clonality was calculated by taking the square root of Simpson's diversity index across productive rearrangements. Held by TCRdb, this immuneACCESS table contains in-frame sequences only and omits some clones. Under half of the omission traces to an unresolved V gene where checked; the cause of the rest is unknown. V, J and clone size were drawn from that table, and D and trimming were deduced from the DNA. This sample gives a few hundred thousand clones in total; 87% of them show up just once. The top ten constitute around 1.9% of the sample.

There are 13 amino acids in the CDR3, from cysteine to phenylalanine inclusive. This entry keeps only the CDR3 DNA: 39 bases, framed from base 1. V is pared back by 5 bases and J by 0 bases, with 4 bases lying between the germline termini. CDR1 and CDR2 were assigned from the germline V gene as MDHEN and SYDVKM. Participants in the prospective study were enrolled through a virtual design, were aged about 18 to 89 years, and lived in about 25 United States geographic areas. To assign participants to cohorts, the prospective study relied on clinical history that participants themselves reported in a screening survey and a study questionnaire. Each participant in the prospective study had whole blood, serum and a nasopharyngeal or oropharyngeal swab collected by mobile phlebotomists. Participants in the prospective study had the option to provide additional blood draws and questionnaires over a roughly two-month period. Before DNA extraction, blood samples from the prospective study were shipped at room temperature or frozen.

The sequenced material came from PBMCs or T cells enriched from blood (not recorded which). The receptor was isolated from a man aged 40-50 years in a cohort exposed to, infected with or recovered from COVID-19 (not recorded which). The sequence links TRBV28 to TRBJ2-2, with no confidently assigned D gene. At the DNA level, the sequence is TGTGCCAGCAGTCTCCCGAACACCGGGGAGCTGTTTTTT. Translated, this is CASSLPNTGELFF.